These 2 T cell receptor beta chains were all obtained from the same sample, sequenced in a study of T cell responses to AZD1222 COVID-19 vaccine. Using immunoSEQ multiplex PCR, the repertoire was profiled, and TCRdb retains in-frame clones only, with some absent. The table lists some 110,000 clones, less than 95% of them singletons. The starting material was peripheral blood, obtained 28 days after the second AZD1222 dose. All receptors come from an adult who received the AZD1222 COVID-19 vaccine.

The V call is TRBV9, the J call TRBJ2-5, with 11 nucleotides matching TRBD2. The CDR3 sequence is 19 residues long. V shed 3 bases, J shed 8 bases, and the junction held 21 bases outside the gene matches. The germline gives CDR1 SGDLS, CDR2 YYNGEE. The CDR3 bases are TGTGCCAGCAGCGCCCAGAGCGGGACTAGCGGAACCCTCTTCCGAACCCAGTACTTC. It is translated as CASSAQSGTSGTLFRTQYF.

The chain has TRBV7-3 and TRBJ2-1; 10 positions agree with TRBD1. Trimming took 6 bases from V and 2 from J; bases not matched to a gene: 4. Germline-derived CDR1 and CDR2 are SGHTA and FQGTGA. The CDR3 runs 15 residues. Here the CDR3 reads CASSSGTGAYNEQFF. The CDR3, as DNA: TGTGCCAGCAGTTCCGGGACAGGGGCCTACAATGAGCAGTTCTTC. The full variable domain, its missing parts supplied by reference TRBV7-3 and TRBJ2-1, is GAGVSQTPSNKVTEKGKYVELRCDPISGHTALYWYRQSLGQGPEFLIYFQGTGAADDSGLPNDRFFAVRPEGSVSTLKIQRTERGDSAVYLCASSSGTGAYNEQFFGPGTRLTVL.